The 30 T cell receptor beta chains reported below all come from one sample, sequenced in a study of T cells in Graves' hyperthyroidism and ophthalmopathy. Researchers amplified the TCR beta CDR3 regions from RNA transcripts. With the HTBI primer set, the TCR CDR3 went through a first round of RT-PCR. TCRdb independently ran MiXCR on the multiplex PCR reads; one entry per CDR3 protein. The sample records about half a million distinct CDR3 sequences, less than 25% being singletons. The sequenced sample was blood. Source of these receptors: a man between 18 and 29 years old with Graves' hyperthyroidism.

The sample holds many counts of this clonotype. The chain uses TRBV11-2 and TRBJ1-1, with D possibly matching TRBD1 (5 bases). The CDR3 loop spans 14 amino acids. Germline lookup yields CDR1 SGHAT and CDR2 FQNNGV. V was shortened by 7 bases and J by 6 bases, with 18 bases between the two germline ends. The CDR3 here is CASKLGLGQPEAFF. The CDR3 DNA reads TGTGCCAGCAAACTCGGACTTGGACAACCTGAAGCTTTCTTT.

The rearrangement joins TRBV27 to TRBJ1-1, with a weak D call TRBD1 (5 bases). V was cut by 8 bases and J by 6 bases, with 16 bases left in between. Germline V gene lookup returns CDR1 MNHEY and CDR2 SMNVEV (reference sequence). The length of the CDR3 is 13 residues. The CDR3 reads CASRKGVGAEAFF. CDR3 nucleotide sequence: TGTGCCAGCCGCAAAGGCGTAGGGGCTGAAGCTTTCTTT.

This clonotype was observed many times. As DNA, the CDR3 is TGTGCCAGCAGCAACGAATTGGAGGGCACTGAAGCTTTCTTT. Protein product: CASSNELEGTEAFF. The genes are TRBV7-9 and TRBJ1-1, with D unresolved. The ends were cut back, 5 bases at V and 4 bases at J, with 14 bases in the middle. There are 14 residues in the CDR3. CDR1 is SEHNR, CDR2 FQNEAQ, per germline (reference sequence).

Comment on this clonotype: This sequence may be a read error, since a much larger clone differs from it by one base. The chain joins TRBV29-1 to TRBJ1-1; D might be TRBD1 (6 bases). The germline V gene has CDR1 SQVTM and CDR2 ANQGSEA. V lost 7 bases to trimming and J lost 12 bases, with 18 bases between them. This CDR3 spans 11 amino acids. CDR3 coding DNA: TGCAGCGGCGGGGGGCCACCCCAGTCTTTCTTT. The encoded protein is CSGGGPPQSFF.

At least ten counts were recorded for this clonotype. The chain joins TRBV6-1 to TRBJ1-2; D is unclear. CDR3 size: 14 residues. V was pared by 6 bases and J by 5 bases, with 16 bases between. Germline V gene sequence: CDR1 MNHNS, CDR2 SASEGT. CDR3 in amino acids: CASRPSQSHYGYTF. CDR3 nucleotide sequence: TGTGCCAGCAGACCCAGCCAATCCCATTATGGCTACACCTTC.

As regards this clonotype: It may be a read error: a sequence one base away is much more abundant. This rearrangement joins TRBV12-3 or TRBV12-4 to TRBJ2-7; a weak D match, TRBD1 (6 bases). The V and J ends lost 8 bases and 3 bases respectively, with 8 bases between them. CDR3 length: 11 amino acids. The CDR3 reads CASARGYEQYF. As DNA, the CDR3 is TGTGCCAGCGCCAGGGGCTACGAGCAGTACTTC.

The table lists this clonotype with many counts. The rearrangement uses TRBV12-3 or TRBV12-4 and TRBJ1-3; the D gene is possibly TRBD1 (5 bases). Trimming took off 3 bases at V and 9 bases at J, with 15 bases between the two ends. The CDR3 totals 14 residues. The CDR3 loop reads CASSFGPGYGTIYF. CDR3 coding DNA: TGTGCCAGCAGTTTCGGACCAGGGTATGGCACCATATATTTT.

In its sample, this clonotype was seen many times. The chain is built from TRBV2 and TRBJ1-1; D remains ambiguous. CDR3 length: 14 residues. With 9 bases removed from V and 11 bases from J, the gap between germline ends came to 25 bases. From germline, CDR1 is SNHLY and CDR2 FYNNEI. The CDR3 DNA is TGTGCCAGTGAAAAGGGAAGAGGGAAAGATCGGGCTTTCTTT. Protein: CASEKGRGKDRAFF.

This clonotype has a count of ten or more. The J gene is TRBJ1-2, the V gene TRBV6-1, with TRBD1 matching 9 bases. The CDR3 contains 13 residues. Losses at the gene ends were 2 bases for V and 14 bases for J; bases not matched to a gene: 9. Germline assignment: CDR1 MNHNS and CDR2 SASEGT. The CDR3 bases are TGTGCCAGCAGTGAAACCCAGGGACAGGGAGTAACCTTC. It encodes CASSETQGQGVTF.

This clonotype occurred a few times. The V call is TRBV30, the J call TRBJ2-7, with TRBD1 matching 9 bases. V lost 0 bases and J lost 3; bases outside the gene matches: 6. Germline CDR1 and CDR2: GTSNPN and SVGIG (reference sequence). The CDR3 extends over 15 amino acids. The CDR3 sequence is CAWSVYGTGHYEQYF. The CDR3 DNA follows: TGTGCCTGGAGTGTATATGGGACAGGGCACTACGAGCAGTACTTC.

This clonotype has a count of ten or more. This chain uses TRBV5-5 with TRBJ1-5, with D tentatively TRBD1 (6 bases). Trimming took off 0 bases at V and 3 bases at J, with 10 bases between the two ends. From germline, CDR1 is SGHKS and CDR2 YYEKEE (reference sequence). The CDR3 covers 15 residues. CDR3 nucleotide sequence: TGTGCCAGCAGCTTGGAGGCAGGGGACAATCAGCCCCAGCATTTT. Amino acid sequence: CASSLEAGDNQPQHF.

This clonotype was detected a few times. The V gene is TRBV2, the J gene TRBJ1-5, with a tentative D call TRBD1 (6 bases). V was clipped by 10 bases and J by 6 bases, with 16 bases between them. The CDR3 covers 13 residues. Germline V gene data show CDR1 as SNHLY and CDR2 as FYNNEI. For the CDR3, the DNA is TGTGCCACCTCCCGGGGGGCAGGTCAGCCCCAGCATTTT. It specifies CATSRGAGQPQHF.

With regard to this clonotype: A single base separates this from a much larger clone, so it may be a read error. The V call is TRBV12-3 or TRBV12-4, the J call TRBJ2-5, with D perhaps being TRBD1 or TRBD2 (5 bases each). This CDR3 contains 16 residues. CDR3 amino acids: CASSHQTGTIQETEYF. CDR3 nucleotides: TGTGCCAGCAGCCACCAAACCGGGACGATCCAAGAGACCGAGTACTTC.

This clonotype was seen ten or more times. The rearrangement joins TRBV2 to TRBJ2-5; 10 bases are a match to TRBD2. V gave up 0 bases and J gave up 2 bases; unmatched junction bases: 3. This CDR3 region has 16 residues. Germline V gene lookup returns CDR1 SNHLY and CDR2 FYNNEI. The CDR3 is CASSEARTSGQETQYF. In DNA, the CDR3 is TGTGCCAGCAGTGAAGCGAGGACTAGCGGACAAGAGACCCAGTACTTC.

This clonotype was counted a single time. V and J are TRBV28 and TRBJ2-5; 10 nucleotides match TRBD2. The J segment lost 1 base and the V segment lost 5 bases, leaving 7 bases of the junction unmatched. This CDR3 has 16 amino acids. Germline lookup yields CDR1 MDHEN and CDR2 SYDVKM. Here the CDR3 reads CASSEQGLARQETQYF. The CDR3 region has the DNA TGTGCCAGCAGTGAACAGGGACTAGCGCGCCAAGAGACCCAGTACTTC.

The chain couples TRBV12-3 or TRBV12-4 to TRBJ2-7, with 7 bases identical to TRBD1. The V segment lost 9 bases and the J segment 2 bases; nucleotides outside the gene matches: 10. The CDR3 is 14 amino acids. Here the CDR3 reads CASQPTGDTYEQYF. The DNA of the CDR3 is TGTGCCAGTCAACCAACAGGGGACACCTACGAGCAGTACTTC.

There are many counts of this clonotype. The chain carries TRBV15 and TRBJ2-7; D perhaps matches TRBD2 (6 bases). CDR3 length: 14 amino acids. Trimming took 5 bases from V and 3 from J, leaving 14 bases between them. Germline V gene data show CDR1 as LNHNV and CDR2 as YYDKDF (reference sequence). CDR3 sequence (DNA): TGTGCCACCAGCGGACGACAGCGGGTCTACGAGCAGTACTTC. It specifies CATSGRQRVYEQYF.

This clonotype was recorded many times. V usage is TRBV6-1 and J usage is TRBJ1-3; D remains unclear. Germline V gene data show CDR1 as MNHNS and CDR2 as SASEGT. The CDR3 totals 16 residues. V was shortened by 1 base and J by 0 bases, with 10 bases between the two germline ends. CDR3 sequence (DNA): TGTGCCAGCAGTGAAGTTCCTCGGGCCTCTGGAAACACCATATATTTT. Amino acids: CASSEVPRASGNTIYF.

As concerns this clonotype: The junction differs from germline at one of its ends, possibly a read error. The rearrangement uses TRBV5-6 and TRBJ1-5, with D possibly matching TRBD1 (6 bases). CDR1 and CDR2 (germline): SGHDT, YYEEEE. The CDR3 loop spans 14 amino acids. The CDR3 DNA sequence: TGTGCCAGCACCTTGGGGGGGCGGGCTCAGCCCCAGCATTTT. Protein: CASTLGGRAQPQHF.

This clonotype has at least ten counts. This rearrangement joins TRBV6-1 to TRBJ1-5; TRBD1 agrees at 7 bases. CDR1 MNHNS and CDR2 SASEGT come from the germline V gene. The CDR3 is 14 amino acids. The ends lost 7 bases at V and 4 bases at J; junction bases unmatched: 7. CDR3 sequence (DNA): TGTGCCAGCAAGATCACACAGGGGAATCAGCCCCAGCATTTT. Translated: CASKITQGNQPQHF.

This clonotype was counted at least ten times. The rearrangement links TRBV7-8 to TRBJ2-7; no clear D. The germline CDR1 and CDR2 sequences are SGHVS and FQNEAQ. The ends were cut back, 5 bases at V and 0 bases at J, with 14 bases in the middle. The CDR3 runs to 15 residues. Here the CDR3 reads CASSPGRLSSYEQYF. In DNA form, the CDR3 reads TGTGCCAGCAGCCCTGGACGGTTGAGCTCCTACGAGCAGTACTTC.

This clonotype was seen repeatedly, ten times or more. This chain connects TRBV15 to TRBJ1-5; D gene ambiguous. V gave up 1 base and J gave up 0 bases, with 10 bases separating them. The CDR3 spans 16 residues. Germline lookup yields CDR1 LNHNV and CDR2 YYDKDF (reference sequence). The CDR3: CATSRGRENSNQPQHF. CDR3 coding DNA: TGTGCCACCAGCAGAGGAAGGGAAAATAGCAATCAGCCCCAGCATTTT.

This clonotype was detected ten times or more. This chain joins TRBV6-1 and TRBJ1-1; TRBD1 matches 8 bases. The CDR3 has 15 residues. CDR1 is MNHNS and CDR2 is SASEGT in the germline V gene. V trimming: 3 bases; J trimming: 5 bases; junction bases outside the gene matches: 8. Written as DNA, the CDR3 is TGTGCCAGCAGTGATAGCTGGGACAGGAGGACTGAAGCTTTCTTT. Translated, it gives CASSDSWDRRTEAFF.

The sample holds many counts of this clonotype. The V gene is TRBV28, the J gene TRBJ2-4, with D perhaps assigned TRBD1 or TRBD2 (5 bases each). V was cut by 6 bases and J by 4 bases, with 13 bases left in between. This CDR3 is 14 amino acids long. In germline, CDR1 is MDHEN, CDR2 SYDVKM. CDR3 protein: CASSYGTGKNIQYF. In DNA, the CDR3 is TGTGCCAGCAGCTACGGGACGGGAAAAAACATTCAGTACTTC.

This clonotype was found a few times. A much larger clone lies a single base off, so this may be a read error. V gene TRBV6-1 combines with J gene TRBJ1-2; tentative D call: TRBD1 (6 bases). Germline V gene data show CDR1 as MNHNS and CDR2 as SASEGT. The V end was cut by 6 bases, the J end by 4 bases, with 18 bases between. This CDR3 comprises 15 residues. DNA of the CDR3: TGTGCCAGCAGCGACGTACAGGGTTGGAGCTATGGCTACACCTTC. Its protein product is CASSDVQGWSYGYTF.

This clonotype was seen repeatedly, ten times or more. The chain links TRBV6-1 to TRBJ2-7, with TRBD1 matching over 9 bases. The CDR3 length is 13 residues. With 7 bases clipped from V and 5 bases from J, the junction kept 6 bases outside the gene matches. The germline V gene encodes CDR1 MNHNS and CDR2 SASEGT. The CDR3 nucleotides are TGTGCCAGCACTCAGACAGGGGGAAACGAGCAGTACTTC. As protein: CASTQTGGNEQYF.

The chain couples TRBV20-1 to TRBJ1-1, with D unclear. The germline V gene has CDR1 DFQATT and CDR2 SNEGSKA (reference sequence). This CDR3 comprises 14 residues. Trimming removed 1 base from V and 0 bases from J, with 9 bases in between. The DNA of the CDR3 is TGCAGTGCTAGAGTCCGGGCCTTGAACACTGAAGCTTTCTTT. As protein: CSARVRALNTEAFF.

This clonotype was detected a few times. The chain couples TRBV5-1 to TRBJ1-1; D not certain. The CDR3 length is 14 residues. Germline values: CDR1 SGHRS, CDR2 YFSETQ. V lost 0 bases and J 4 bases, leaving 10 bases between the germline ends. The CDR3 sequence: CASSLERGTTEAFF. The CDR3 nucleotides read TGCGCCAGCAGCTTGGAGCGGGGAACCACTGAAGCTTTCTTT.

V and J are TRBV6-1 and TRBJ2-7, with D perhaps matching TRBD2 (5 bases). The germline V gene encodes CDR1 MNHNS and CDR2 SASEGT. CDR3 size: 15 residues. Trimming removed 5 bases at V and 9 bases at J, with 23 bases between. Written as DNA, the CDR3 is TGTGCCAGCAGTCCGGCGGGTTGGGTGGATAGTAGGCAGTACTTC. Its protein product is CASSPAGWVDSRQYF.

This clonotype was observed many times. The chain couples TRBV25-1 to TRBJ1-1; D gene ambiguous. CDR1 and CDR2 from the germline V gene are MGHDK and SYGVNS. The CDR3 totals 13 residues. The V and J ends lost 3 bases and 10 bases respectively, with 15 bases between them. Here the CDR3 DNA reads TGTGCCAGCAGTGAGGTGATAGGGTCGCGAGCTTTCTTT. Translation: CASSEVIGSRAFF.